These 9 T cell receptor beta chains were all obtained from the same sample, sequenced in a study of cytomegalovirus exposure and HLA in healthy donors. Amplification used 60 Vbeta primers and 13 Jbeta primers. Data came from immunoSEQ multiplex PCR; TCRdb stores just in-frame clones and leaves some out. Seen here are under 150,000 clones, roughly 8.8% observed once, and the top ten hold around 7%. Sequenced sample: PBMCs. Every receptor here comes from a woman in her forties in good health and CMV-seropositive.

This clone was picked up a small number of times. The chain uses TRBV29-1 and TRBJ2-3, with D possibly TRBD1 on 6 matching bases. The CDR3 runs 13 residues. The V gene's germline CDR1 is SQVTM and CDR2 ANQGSEA. Trimming removed 3 bases at V and 5 bases at J, with 12 bases between. CDR3 sequence: CSVDRGGVDTQYF. CDR3 in DNA: TGCAGCGTTGACAGGGGCGGTGTAGATACGCAGTATTTT.

This clone was found a few times. This sequence joins TRBV5-1 and TRBJ1-6; TRBD1 is a possible D gene (6 bases). CDR3 length: 15 residues. V was trimmed by 2 bases and J by 5 bases, leaving 11 bases between them. The V gene's germline CDR1 is SGHRS and CDR2 YFSETQ. In nucleotides, the CDR3 is TGCGCCAGCAGCTTTCTGGCAGGGGATAATTCACCCCTCCACTTT. Its protein is CASSFLAGDNSPLHF.

The chain combines TRBV6-1 with TRBJ2-3; no definite D call. Germline assignment: CDR1 MNHNS and CDR2 SASEGT. Trimming took off 6 bases at V and 0 bases at J, with 10 bases between the two ends. CDR3 length equals 14 residues. The DNA of the CDR3 is TGTGCCAGCAGCGCACAGTCTAGCACAGATACGCAGTATTTT. Protein product: CASSAQSSTDTQYF.

The chain joins TRBV18 to TRBJ2-2, with D perhaps matching TRBD1 (5 bases). V lost 3 bases to trimming and J lost 6 bases, with 20 bases between them. The CDR3 is 17 residues long. The germline V gene has CDR1 KGHSH and CDR2 LQKENI. The CDR3 spells CASSPVLVRQSAGELFF. The CDR3 nucleotides read TGTGCCAGCTCACCGGTCTTAGTACGACAGTCGGCCGGGGAGCTGTTTTTT.

This clone was observed a handful of times. The CDR3 DNA reads as TGTGCCAGCAGCTTCCGTAGGACCGGGGAATACGAGCAGTACTTC. This gives the protein CASSFRRTGEYEQYF. This rearrangement joins TRBV5-6 to TRBJ2-7; weak D call: TRBD2 (5 bases). This CDR3 comprises 15 residues. The germline V and J ends were trimmed by 2 bases and 4 bases, with 16 bases remaining between them. Germline CDR1 reads SGHDT; CDR2 reads YYEEEE.

The CDR3 DNA follows: TGTGCCAGTAGTGAAACAGGGCGGTTAAGAATAAACATTCAGTACTTC. Translated, it gives CASSETGRLRINIQYF. The V call is TRBV19, the J call TRBJ2-4, with a weak D call TRBD1 (6 bases). The germline V and J ends were trimmed by 5 bases and 6 bases, with 20 bases remaining between them. The CDR3 loop spans 16 amino acids. CDR1 LNHDA and CDR2 SQIVND come from the germline V gene (reference sequence).

This clone was found a few times. The chain joins TRBV18 to TRBJ1-3, with D possibly matching TRBD1 (6 bases). CDR3 length: 18 residues. CDR1 and CDR2 (germline): KGHSH, LQKENI. The germline V and J ends were trimmed by 4 bases and 0 bases, with 19 bases remaining between them. The CDR3 nucleotides read TGTGCCAGCTCACGAACGGACAGACCCGACCCCTCTGGAAACACCATATATTTT. Protein sequence: CASSRTDRPDPSGNTIYF.

This clone was picked up a small number of times. The chain links TRBV18 to TRBJ1-4; TRBD1 aligns across 8 bases. The germline CDR1 and CDR2 sequences are KGHSH and LQKENI. V gave up 3 bases and J gave up 8 bases; unmatched junction bases: 5. There are 14 residues in the CDR3. For the CDR3, the DNA is TGTGCCAGCTCACCCGGACAGGGCAAAGAAAAACTGTTTTTT. It encodes CASSPGQGKEKLFF.

V usage is TRBV19 and J usage is TRBJ2-7, with 7 positions matching TRBD2. The CDR3 has 12 residues. The ends lost 6 bases at V and 6 bases at J; junction bases unmatched: 5. CDR1 LNHDA and CDR2 SQIVND come from the germline V gene (reference sequence). The CDR3 here is CASRMGGGEQYF. Here the CDR3 DNA reads TGTGCCAGTAGAATGGGGGGGGGCGAGCAGTACTTC.